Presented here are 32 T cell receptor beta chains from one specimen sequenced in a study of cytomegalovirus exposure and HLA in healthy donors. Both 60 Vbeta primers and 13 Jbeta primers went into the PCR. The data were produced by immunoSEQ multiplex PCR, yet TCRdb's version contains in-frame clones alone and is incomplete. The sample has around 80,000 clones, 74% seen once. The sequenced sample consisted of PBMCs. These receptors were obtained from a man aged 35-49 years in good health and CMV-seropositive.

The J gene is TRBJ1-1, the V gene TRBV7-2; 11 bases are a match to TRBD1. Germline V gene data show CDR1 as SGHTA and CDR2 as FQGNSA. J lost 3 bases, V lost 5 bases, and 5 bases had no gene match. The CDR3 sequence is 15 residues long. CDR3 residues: CASSEDRGLYTEAFF. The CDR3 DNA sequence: TGTGCCAGCAGCGAGGACAGGGGGCTTTACACTGAAGCTTTCTTT.

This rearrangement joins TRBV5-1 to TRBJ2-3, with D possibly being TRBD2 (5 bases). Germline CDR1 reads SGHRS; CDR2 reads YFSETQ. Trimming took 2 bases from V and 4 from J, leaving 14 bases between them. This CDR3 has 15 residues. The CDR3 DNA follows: TGCGCCAGCAGCTTAGACTCAGCGGAATCAGATACGCAGTATTTT. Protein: CASSLDSAESDTQYF.

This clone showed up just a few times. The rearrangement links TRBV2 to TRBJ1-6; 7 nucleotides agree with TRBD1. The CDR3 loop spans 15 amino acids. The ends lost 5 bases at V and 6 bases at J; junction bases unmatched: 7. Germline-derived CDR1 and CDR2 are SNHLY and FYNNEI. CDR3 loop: CASSPRQGANSPLHF. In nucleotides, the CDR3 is TGTGCCAGCAGTCCTCGACAGGGTGCTAATTCACCCCTCCACTTT. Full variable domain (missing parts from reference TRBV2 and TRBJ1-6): EPEVTQTPSHQVTQMGQEVILRCVPISNHLYFYWYRQILGQKVEFLVSFYNNEISEKSEIFDDQFSVERPDGSNFTLKIRSTKLEDSAMYFCASSPRQGANSPLHFGNGTRLTVT.

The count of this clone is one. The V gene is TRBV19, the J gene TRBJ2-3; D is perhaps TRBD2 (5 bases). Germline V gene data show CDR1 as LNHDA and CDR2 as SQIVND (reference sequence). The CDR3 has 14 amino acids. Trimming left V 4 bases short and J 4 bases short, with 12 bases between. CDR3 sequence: CASSRQRGSDTQYF. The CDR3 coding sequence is TGTGCCAGTAGTAGGCAGAGAGGGTCAGATACGCAGTATTTT.

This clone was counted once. The CDR3 here is CASRPGTDGNTIYF. The CDR3 DNA sequence: TGTGCCAGCAGACCCGGGACAGATGGAAACACCATATATTTT. The chain recombines TRBV28 with TRBJ1-3; 7 nucleotides match TRBD1. Trimming cost V 6 bases and J 3 bases; bases outside gene matches: 5. Germline V CDR1 and CDR2: MDHEN, SYDVKM. The CDR3 runs to 14 residues.

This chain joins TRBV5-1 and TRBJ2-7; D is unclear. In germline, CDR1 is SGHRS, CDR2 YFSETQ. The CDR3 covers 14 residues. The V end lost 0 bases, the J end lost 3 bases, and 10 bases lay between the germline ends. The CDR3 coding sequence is TGCGCCAGCAGCTTGGGACCCAACAGCTACGAGCAGTACTTC. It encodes CASSLGPNSYEQYF.

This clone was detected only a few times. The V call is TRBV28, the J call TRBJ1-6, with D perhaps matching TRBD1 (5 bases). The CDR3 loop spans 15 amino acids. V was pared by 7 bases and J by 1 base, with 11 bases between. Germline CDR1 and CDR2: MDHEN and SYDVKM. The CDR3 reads CASIFGGSYNSPLHF. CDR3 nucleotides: TGTGCCAGCATCTTCGGGGGGTCCTATAATTCACCCCTCCACTTT.

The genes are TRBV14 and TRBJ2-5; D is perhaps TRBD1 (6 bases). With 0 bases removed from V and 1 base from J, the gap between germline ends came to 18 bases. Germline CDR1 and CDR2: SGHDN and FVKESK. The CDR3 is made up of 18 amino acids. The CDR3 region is CASSQDPTRGSPQETQYF. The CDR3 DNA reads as TGTGCCAGCAGCCAAGATCCAACGAGGGGGTCCCCCCAAGAGACCCAGTACTTC.

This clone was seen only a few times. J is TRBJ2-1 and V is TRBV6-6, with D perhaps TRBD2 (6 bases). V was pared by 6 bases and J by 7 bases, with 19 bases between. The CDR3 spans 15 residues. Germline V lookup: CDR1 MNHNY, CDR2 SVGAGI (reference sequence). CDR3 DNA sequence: TGTGCCAGCAGAAACCGGGACTGGAGGGTTAATGAGCAGTTCTTC. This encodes CASRNRDWRVNEQFF.

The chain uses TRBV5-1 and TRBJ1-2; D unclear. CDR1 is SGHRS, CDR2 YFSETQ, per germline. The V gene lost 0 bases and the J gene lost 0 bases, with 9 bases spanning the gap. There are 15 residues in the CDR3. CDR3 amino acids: CASSLGAGSNYGYTF. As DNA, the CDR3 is TGCGCCAGCAGCTTGGGTGCAGGATCTAACTATGGCTACACCTTC. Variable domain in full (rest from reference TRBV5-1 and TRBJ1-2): KAGVTQTPRYLIKTRGQQVTLSCSPISGHRSVSWYQQTPGQGLQFLFEYFSETQRNKGNFPGRFSGRQFSNSRSEMNVSTLELGDSALYLCASSLGAGSNYGYTFGSGTRLTVV.

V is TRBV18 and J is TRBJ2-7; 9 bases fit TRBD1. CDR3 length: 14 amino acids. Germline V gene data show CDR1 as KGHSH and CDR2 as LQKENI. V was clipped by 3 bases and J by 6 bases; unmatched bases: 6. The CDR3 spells CASSPRDRDGEQYF. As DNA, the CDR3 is TGTGCCAGCTCACCCAGGGACAGGGATGGCGAGCAGTACTTC.

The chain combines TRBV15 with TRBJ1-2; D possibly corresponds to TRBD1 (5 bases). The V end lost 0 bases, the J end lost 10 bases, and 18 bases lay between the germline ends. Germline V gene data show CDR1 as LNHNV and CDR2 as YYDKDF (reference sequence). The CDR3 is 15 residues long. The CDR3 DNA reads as TGTGCCACCAGCAGAGAAGGGGATCTTAGTATGTACTACACCTTC. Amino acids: CATSREGDLSMYYTF.

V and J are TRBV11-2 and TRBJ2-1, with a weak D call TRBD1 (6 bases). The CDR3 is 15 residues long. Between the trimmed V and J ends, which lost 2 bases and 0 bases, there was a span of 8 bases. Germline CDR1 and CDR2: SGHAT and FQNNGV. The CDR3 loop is CASSLRDNSYNEQFF. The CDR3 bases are TGTGCCAGCAGCTTAAGGGACAACTCCTACAATGAGCAGTTCTTC.

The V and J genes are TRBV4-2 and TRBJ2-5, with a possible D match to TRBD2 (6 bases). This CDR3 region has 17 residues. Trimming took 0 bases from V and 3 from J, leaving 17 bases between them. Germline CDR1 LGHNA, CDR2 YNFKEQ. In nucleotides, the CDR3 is TGTGCCAGCAGCCAAGATCTAGGTGGGGGGAGGAAAGAGACCCAGTACTTC. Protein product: CASSQDLGGGRKETQYF.

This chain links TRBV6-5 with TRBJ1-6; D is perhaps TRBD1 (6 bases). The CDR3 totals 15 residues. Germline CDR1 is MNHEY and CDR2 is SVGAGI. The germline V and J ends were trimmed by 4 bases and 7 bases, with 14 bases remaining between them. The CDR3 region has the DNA TGTGCCAGCAGTTGGGGTGGACAGACAAATTCACCCCTCCACTTT. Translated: CASSWGGQTNSPLHF.

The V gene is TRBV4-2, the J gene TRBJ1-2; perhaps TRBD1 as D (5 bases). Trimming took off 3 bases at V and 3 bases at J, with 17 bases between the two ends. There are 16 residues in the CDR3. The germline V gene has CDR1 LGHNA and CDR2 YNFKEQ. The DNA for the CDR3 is TGTGCCAGCAGCCACCTAGACAGCGTCCGGGACTATGGCTACACCTTC. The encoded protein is CASSHLDSVRDYGYTF.

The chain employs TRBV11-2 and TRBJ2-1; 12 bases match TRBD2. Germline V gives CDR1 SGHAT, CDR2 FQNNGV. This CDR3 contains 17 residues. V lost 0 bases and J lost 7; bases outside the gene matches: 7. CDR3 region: CASSLDNLAGGRNEQFF. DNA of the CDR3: TGTGCCAGCAGCTTAGATAACCTAGCGGGAGGGCGGAATGAGCAGTTCTTC.

DNA for the CDR3: TGTGCCAGTAGTGCCCCAGGGACGGGAGGTGAAAAACTGTTTTTT. It codes for CASSAPGTGGEKLFF. The V and J genes are TRBV19 and TRBJ1-4, with D possibly being TRBD1 (5 bases). The CDR3 loop spans 15 amino acids. With 5 bases removed from V and 7 bases from J, the gap between germline ends came to 17 bases. From germline, CDR1 is LNHDA and CDR2 SQIVND (reference sequence).

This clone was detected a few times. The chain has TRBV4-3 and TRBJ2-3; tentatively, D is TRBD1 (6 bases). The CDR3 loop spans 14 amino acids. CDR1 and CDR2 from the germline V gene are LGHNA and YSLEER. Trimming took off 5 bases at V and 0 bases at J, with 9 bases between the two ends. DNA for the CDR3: TGCGCCAGCAGCTTACAGGGCAGCACAGATACGCAGTATTTT. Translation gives CASSLQGSTDTQYF.

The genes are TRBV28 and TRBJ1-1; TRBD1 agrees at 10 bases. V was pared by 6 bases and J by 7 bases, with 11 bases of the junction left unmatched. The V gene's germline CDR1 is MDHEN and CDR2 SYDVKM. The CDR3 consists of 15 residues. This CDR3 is CASSLRGQGKVEAFF. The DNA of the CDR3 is TGTGCCAGCAGCCTTCGGGGACAGGGGAAAGTTGAAGCTTTCTTT.

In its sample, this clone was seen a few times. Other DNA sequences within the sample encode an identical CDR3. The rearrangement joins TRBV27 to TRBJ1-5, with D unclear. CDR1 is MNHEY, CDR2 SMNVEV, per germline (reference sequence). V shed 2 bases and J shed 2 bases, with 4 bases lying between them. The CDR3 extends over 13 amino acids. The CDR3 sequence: CASSLGRNQPQHF. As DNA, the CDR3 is TGTGCCAGCAGTTTAGGCCGCAATCAGCCCCAGCATTTT.

CDR3 region: CASTPEGRTGELFF. CDR3 bases: TGTGCCAGCACCCCTGAGGGTCGAACCGGGGAGCTGTTTTTT. The chain uses TRBV9 and TRBJ2-2; tentative D call: TRBD2 (5 bases). Germline values: CDR1 SGDLS, CDR2 YYNGEE. Trimming cost V 6 bases and J 5 bases, with 14 bases left between them. The CDR3 is 14 amino acids.

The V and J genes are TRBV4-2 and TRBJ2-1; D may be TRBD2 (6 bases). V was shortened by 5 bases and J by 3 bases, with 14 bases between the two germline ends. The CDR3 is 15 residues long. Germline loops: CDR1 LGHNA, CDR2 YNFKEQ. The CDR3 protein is CASSSYTGSYNEQFF. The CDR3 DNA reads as TGTGCCAGCAGCTCATATACCGGGAGCTACAATGAGCAGTTCTTC.

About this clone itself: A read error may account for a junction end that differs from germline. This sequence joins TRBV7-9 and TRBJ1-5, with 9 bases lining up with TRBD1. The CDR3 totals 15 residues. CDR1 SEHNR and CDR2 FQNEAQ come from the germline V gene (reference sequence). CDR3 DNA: TGTTCCAGCAGCCAAACCGGGACAGGGAATCAGCCCCAGCATTTT. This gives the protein CSSSQTGTGNQPQHF.

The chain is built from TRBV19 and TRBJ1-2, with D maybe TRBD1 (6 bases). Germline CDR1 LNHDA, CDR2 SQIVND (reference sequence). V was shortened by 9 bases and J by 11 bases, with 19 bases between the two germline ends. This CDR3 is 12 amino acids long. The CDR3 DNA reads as TGTGCCAGCCTAAGCGGGACCAGGGGATACACCTTC. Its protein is CASLSGTRGYTF.

CDR3 bases: TGTGCCAGCAGCCCCTCTAGCATCGGTGGCAATGAGCAGTTCTTC. This encodes CASSPSSIGGNEQFF. The chain links TRBV7-3 to TRBJ2-1; tentative D call: TRBD2 (5 bases). Germline values: CDR1 SGHTA, CDR2 FQGTGA. Trimming took off 5 bases at V and 6 bases at J, with 17 bases between the two ends. The CDR3 spans 15 residues. The full variable domain, its missing parts supplied by reference TRBV7-3 and TRBJ2-1, is GAGVSQTPSNKVTEKGKYVELRCDPISGHTALYWYRQSLGQGPEFLIYFQGTGAADDSGLPNDRFFAVRPEGSVSTLKIQRTERGDSAVYLCASSPSSIGGNEQFFGPGTRLTVL.

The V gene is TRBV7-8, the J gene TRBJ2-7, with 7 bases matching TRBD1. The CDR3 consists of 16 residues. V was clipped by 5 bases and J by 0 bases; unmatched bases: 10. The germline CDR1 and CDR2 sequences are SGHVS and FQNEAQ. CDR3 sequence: CASSLDRQGFSYEQYF. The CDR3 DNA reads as TGTGCCAGCAGCCTAGATCGACAGGGATTCTCCTACGAGCAGTACTTC.

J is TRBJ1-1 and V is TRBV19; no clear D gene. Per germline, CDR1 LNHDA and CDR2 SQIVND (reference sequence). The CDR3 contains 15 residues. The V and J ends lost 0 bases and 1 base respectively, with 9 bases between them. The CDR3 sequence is CASSIDLRWNTEAFF. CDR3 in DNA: TGTGCCAGTAGTATAGATCTCAGGTGGAACACTGAAGCTTTCTTT.

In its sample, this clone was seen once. The CDR3 protein is CASRLTGVSNQPQHF. Here the CDR3 DNA reads TGTGCCAGTAGGTTGACAGGGGTTAGCAATCAGCCCCAGCATTTT. This rearrangement joins TRBV19 to TRBJ1-5, with 8 bases that match TRBD1. Germline CDR1 LNHDA, CDR2 SQIVND (reference sequence). The CDR3 contains 15 residues. V shed 6 bases, J shed 0 bases, and the junction held 4 bases outside the gene matches.

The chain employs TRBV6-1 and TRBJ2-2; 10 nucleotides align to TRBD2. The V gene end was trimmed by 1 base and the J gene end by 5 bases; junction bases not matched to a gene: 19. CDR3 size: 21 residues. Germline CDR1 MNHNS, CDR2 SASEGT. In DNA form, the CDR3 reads TGTGCCAGCAGTGAAGATTTTAGGAGCGGGAGGGCCCTCGGGGAGACCGGGGAGCTGTTTTTT. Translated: CASSEDFRSGRALGETGELFF.

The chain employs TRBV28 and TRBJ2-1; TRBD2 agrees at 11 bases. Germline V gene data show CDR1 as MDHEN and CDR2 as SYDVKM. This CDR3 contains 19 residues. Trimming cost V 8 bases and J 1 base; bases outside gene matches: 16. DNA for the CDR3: TGTGCCAGCCGGGGGTATTGGACTAGCGGGCCCCTATCCTACAATGAGCAGTTCTTC. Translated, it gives CASRGYWTSGPLSYNEQFF. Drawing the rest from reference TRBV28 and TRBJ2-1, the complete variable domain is DVKVTQSSRYLVKRTGEKVFLECVQDMDHENMFWYRQDPGLGLRLIYFSYDVKMKEKGDIPEGYSVSREKKERFSLILESASTNQTSMYLCASRGYWTSGPLSYNEQFFGPGTRLTVL.

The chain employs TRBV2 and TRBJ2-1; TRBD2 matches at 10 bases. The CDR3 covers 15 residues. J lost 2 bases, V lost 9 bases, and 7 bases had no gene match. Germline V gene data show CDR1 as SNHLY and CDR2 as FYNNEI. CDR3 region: CASSESGGAYNEQFF. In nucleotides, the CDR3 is TGTGCCAGTAGCGAGAGCGGGGGGGCCTACAATGAGCAGTTCTTC. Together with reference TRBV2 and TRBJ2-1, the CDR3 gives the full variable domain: EPEVTQTPSHQVTQMGQEVILRCVPISNHLYFYWYRQILGQKVEFLVSFYNNEISEKSEIFDDQFSVERPDGSNFTLKIRSTKLEDSAMYFCASSESGGAYNEQFFGPGTRLTVL.